This is a list of T cell receptor beta chains from one sample in a study of T-cell reconstitution after alpha-beta-depleted transplantation in children. TCRdb processed the PCR reads anew with MiXCR; each CDR3 protein has one entry. The table shows about 110,000 distinct CDR3 sequences, with under 30% occurring only once. The sequencing used PBMCs, mostly from graft donor cells, collected 180 days after TCRalphabeta/CD19-depleted stem cell transplant. These receptors were obtained from a male patient between 2 and 9 years old who had a stem cell transplant for chronic granulomatous disease, so the T cells may come from the graft donor. Both conserved end residues are part of each CDR3. D genes are given only for firm matches. Rows may omit the clone size; those that give it use once, few, many or a size class.

CDR3 length	V gene	D gene	J gene	clone size	CDR3 DNA	CDR3 protein
14	TRBV15	-	TRBJ2-7	-	TGTGCCACCAGCCCTCGAGCCGGAAACTACGAGCAGTACTTC	CATSPRAGNYEQYF
16	TRBV5-1	TRBD1	TRBJ2-3	many	TGCGCCAGCAGCGTGACCGGGACAGGGGGCACAGATACGCAGTATTTT	CASSVTGTGGTDTQYF
12	TRBV12-3/TRBV12-4	-	TRBJ1-2	many	TGTGCCAGCACTAAAGAGGGCTATGGCTACACCTTC	CASTKEGYGYTF
15	TRBV12-3/TRBV12-4	-	TRBJ2-1	-	TGTGCCAGCAGTTTTCTAGCACAGACCTACAATGAGCAGTTCTTC	CASSFLAQTYNEQFF
13	TRBV29-1	TRBD1	TRBJ2-5	many	TGCAGCGTTGTTACAGGGGGCATGGAGACCCAGTACTTC	CSVVTGGMETQYF
13	TRBV3-1	-	TRBJ1-2	few	TGTGCCAGCAGCCAAGTTACAGCTTATGGCTACACCTTC	CASSQVTAYGYTF
16	TRBV28	TRBD2	TRBJ2-5	few	TGTGCCAGCAGTGCCCCCGGGACTAGCGGGAGGGAGACCCAGTACTTC	CASSAPGTSGRETQYF
19	TRBV12-3/TRBV12-4	TRBD2	TRBJ2-3	-	TGTGCCAGCAACCGTAGGATTGTGGGTTTTAGCGGGAGGGCAGATACGCAGTATTTT	CASNRRIVGFSGRADTQYF
15	TRBV6-1	-	TRBJ1-5	few	TGTGCCAGCAAGACAGGAACTCAGAGCAATCAGCCCCAGCATTTT	CASKTGTQSNQPQHF
13	TRBV20-1	-	TRBJ2-7	many	TGCAGTGTATCCCGTCGGGATCCCTACGAGCAGTACTTC	CSVSRRDPYEQYF
15	TRBV5-1	-	TRBJ2-1	few	TGCGCCAGCAGCTTTAGGCAGGGGCGGGTTAATGAGCAGTTCTTC	CASSFRQGRVNEQFF
15	TRBV27	-	TRBJ2-1	many	TGTGCCAGTTGGACGGGGCGGGGAAGGTACAATGAGCAGTTCTTC	CASWTGRGRYNEQFF
16	TRBV12-3/TRBV12-4	TRBD2	TRBJ2-1	few	TGTGCCAGCAGTTCCCGAGGGGTAGCGGGGTACAATGAGCAGTTCTTC	CASSSRGVAGYNEQFF
13	TRBV7-2	-	TRBJ2-5	-	TGTGCCAGCAGCGCACAGGGTTGGGAGACCCAGTACTTC	CASSAQGWETQYF
15	TRBV5-1	TRBD2	TRBJ2-1	-	TGCGCCAGCAGCTTGCGGGCGGGGGATTACAATGAGCAGTTCTTC	CASSLRAGDYNEQFF
16	TRBV6-4	TRBD1	TRBJ2-1	many	TGTGCCAGCAGTGACCTAGCTAAGGACAGGAACAATGAGCAGTTCTTC	CASSDLAKDRNNEQFF